The rows below give T cell receptor beta chains drawn from one sample of a study of T cells in Graves' hyperthyroidism and ophthalmopathy. TCRdb analysed the multiplex PCR reads with MiXCR anew, one entry per CDR3 protein. This sample carries roughly 330,000 distinct CDR3 sequences, roughly 17% of them seen once, and the ten largest clones take approximately 31%. What was sequenced was blood. The receptors come from a man younger than 40 with Graves' hyperthyroidism. The CDR3 runs from the conserved cysteine through the conserved F or W. A D gene is named only where the DNA matches it firmly. Clone size, where shown, is once, few, many, or a class for clones that have expanded.

TRBJ2-1 | TRBV20-1 | many | NA | TGCAGTGCAACAAGCTCCTACAATGAGCAGTTCTTC | CSATSSYNEQFF
TRBJ2-7 | TRBV5-1 | many | NA | TGCGCCAGCAGCTTGGGAAGGGGAAATGAGCAGTACTTC | CASSLGRGNEQYF
TRBJ1-5 | TRBV10-2 | NA | NA | TGCGCCAGCTGTACAGGGTATGGTCAGCCCCAGCATTTT | CASCTGYGQPQHF
TRBJ2-7 | TRBV20-1 | many | TRBD2 | TGCAGTGCTAGACCGGGAGGCTACGAGCAGTACTTC | CSARPGGYEQYF
TRBJ2-1 | TRBV27 | many | NA | TGTGCCAGCAGTTTAATTTTGAGCTCCTACAATGAGCAGTTCTTC | CASSLILSSYNEQFF
TRBJ1-1 | TRBV6-2/TRBV6-3 | many | NA | TGTGCCAGCAGTTACGGTGGGGGCACTGAAGCTTTCTTT | CASSYGGGTEAFF
TRBJ2-1 | TRBV15 | many | TRBD1 | TGTGCCACCAGCAAACTCCCCCGGGACAGGAGAAACAATGAGCAGTTCTTC | CATSKLPRDRRNNEQFF
TRBJ2-1 | TRBV27 | many | NA | TGTGCCAGCAGTTTCGGCAGGGGCAATGAGCAGTTCTTC | CASSFGRGNEQFF
TRBJ2-7 | TRBV11-2 | NA | NA | TGTGCCAGCAGCACCTATCAGGGGTCCTACGAGCAGTACTTC | CASSTYQGSYEQYF
TRBJ1-6 | TRBV28 | NA | NA | TGTGCCAGCAGGCCCAGGGTTTCACCCCTCCACTTT | CASRPRVSPLHF
TRBJ2-5 | TRBV27 | many | TRBD2 | TGTGCCAGCAGTTTATCTGCGGGAGGGACCCAGTACTTC | CASSLSAGGTQYF
TRBJ1-5 | TRBV11-3 | many | TRBD1 | TGTGCCGGCTTTGGGCAGGGGGAAGATCAGCCCCAGCATTTT | CAGFGQGEDQPQHF
TRBJ2-1 | TRBV9 | NA | NA | TGTGCCACCGGGGGCGAAGGGGCTCACAATGAGCAGTTCTTC | CATGGEGAHNEQFF
TRBJ2-3 | TRBV20-1 | NA | TRBD2 | TGCAGCACCTTAAGGGGTAGCGGGAATGAAGGTACGCAGTATTTT | CSTLRGSGNEGTQYF
TRBJ2-1 | TRBV6-2/TRBV6-3 | few | NA | TGTGCCAGCAGTTGCTCGATACGACAGATAGGCAATGAGCAGTTCTTC | CASSCSIRQIGNEQFF
TRBJ1-3 | TRBV19 | NA | NA | TGTGCCAGTAGTATGAATCGCGGAAACACCATATATTTT | CASSMNRGNTIYF